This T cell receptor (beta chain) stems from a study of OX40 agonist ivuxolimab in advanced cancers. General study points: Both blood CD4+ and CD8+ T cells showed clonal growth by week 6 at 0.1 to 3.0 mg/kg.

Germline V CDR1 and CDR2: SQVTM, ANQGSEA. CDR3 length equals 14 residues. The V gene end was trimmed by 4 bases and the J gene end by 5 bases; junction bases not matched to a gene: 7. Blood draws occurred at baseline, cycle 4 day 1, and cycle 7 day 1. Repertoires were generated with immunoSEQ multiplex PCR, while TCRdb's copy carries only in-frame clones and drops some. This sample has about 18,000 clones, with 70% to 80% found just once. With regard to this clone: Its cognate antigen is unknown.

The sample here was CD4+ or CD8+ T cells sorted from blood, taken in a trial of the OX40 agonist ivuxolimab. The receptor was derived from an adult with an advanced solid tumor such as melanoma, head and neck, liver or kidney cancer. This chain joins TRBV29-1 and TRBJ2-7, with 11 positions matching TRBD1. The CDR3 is CSVVGTGGVDEQYF. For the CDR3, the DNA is TGCAGCGTTGTAGGGACAGGGGGGGTCGACGAGCAGTACTTC.